This record looks at one T cell receptor beta chain sequence and its context. How the authors handled the data: Amplified reference gene primers provided the basis for estimating nucleated cell counts. Repertoires were generated with immunoSEQ multiplex PCR, while TCRdb's copy carries only in-frame clones and drops some. V, J and clone size were drawn from that table, and D and trimming were deduced from the DNA. The sample shows 260,000 or so clones, approximately 86% of them seen only once. This specimen comes from a study of blood T cell repertoires in COVID-19. Study-level background: There were acute and convalescent COVID-19 samples, and they came from the United States, Italy and Spain.

Germline-derived CDR1 and CDR2 are ENHRY and SYGVKD. The V end was cut by 3 bases, the J end by 6 bases, with 14 bases between. This CDR3 has 14 amino acids. This TCR derives from a human donor in a cohort sampled during active COVID-19. The gene calls are TRBV10-3 and TRBJ1-2, with D perhaps matching TRBD1 (6 bases). The sequenced sample was peripheral blood. The CDR3: CAISDRTVRNGYTF. CDR3 nucleotides: TGTGCCATCAGTGACCGGACAGTCAGGAATGGCTACACCTTC.